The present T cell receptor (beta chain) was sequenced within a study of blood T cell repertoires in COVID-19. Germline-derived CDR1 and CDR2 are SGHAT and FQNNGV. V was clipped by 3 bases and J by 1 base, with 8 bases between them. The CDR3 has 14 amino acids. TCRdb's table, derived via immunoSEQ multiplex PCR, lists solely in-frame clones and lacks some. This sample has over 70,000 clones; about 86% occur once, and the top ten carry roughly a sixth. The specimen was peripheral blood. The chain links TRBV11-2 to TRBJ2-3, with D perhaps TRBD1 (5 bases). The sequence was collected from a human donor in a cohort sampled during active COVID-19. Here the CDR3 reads CASSLGLRTDTQYF. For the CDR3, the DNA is TGTGCCAGCAGCTTGGGGCTCCGCACAGATACGCAGTATTTT.